This T cell receptor (beta chain) comes out of a study of CD8 T cells in Susac syndrome. Background on the study: Patients with Susac syndrome, at blood draw, were therapy-naive, on corticosteroids, or on intravenous immunoglobulin alone.

RNA amounts of roughly 0.5 to 1 ug underwent reverse transcription with random hexamers. Across 54 Vbeta and 13 Jbeta, immunoSEQ multiplex PCR amplified TCR beta CDR3. TCRdb called the immunoSEQ multiplex PCR reads again in MiXCR, with one record for every CDR3 protein. The data hold about 130,000 distinct CDR3 sequences, with more than 85% observed a single time. Between the trimmed V and J ends, which lost 4 bases and 0 bases, there was a span of 10 bases. CDR3 length equals 15 residues. Germline V gives CDR1 SGHDT, CDR2 YYEEEE. The receptor was derived from a human donor with Susac syndrome. Specimen: CD8+ T cells from PBMCs. The rearrangement joins TRBV5-6 to TRBJ2-2; possibly TRBD2 for D (5 bases). The CDR3 DNA is TGTGCCAGCAGCGGGAGAGTTCCGAACACCGGGGAGCTGTTTTTT. Translation: CASSGRVPNTGELFF.